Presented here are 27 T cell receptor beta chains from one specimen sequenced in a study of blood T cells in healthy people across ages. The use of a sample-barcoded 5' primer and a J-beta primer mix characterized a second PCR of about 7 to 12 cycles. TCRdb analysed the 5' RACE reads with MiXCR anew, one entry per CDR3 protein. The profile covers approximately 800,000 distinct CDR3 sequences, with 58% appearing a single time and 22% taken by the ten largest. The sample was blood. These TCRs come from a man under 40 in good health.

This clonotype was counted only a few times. This CDR3 reads CASSQGGLAKNIQYF. CDR3 DNA sequence: TGTGCCAGCAGCCAAGGGGGACTAGCCAAAAACATTCAGTACTTC. The genes are TRBV14 and TRBJ2-4, with a possible D match to TRBD2 (6 bases). The germline gives CDR1 SGHDN, CDR2 FVKESK. This CDR3 region has 15 residues. Trimming shortened V by 1 base and J by 0 bases, and 7 bases separated the two germline ends.

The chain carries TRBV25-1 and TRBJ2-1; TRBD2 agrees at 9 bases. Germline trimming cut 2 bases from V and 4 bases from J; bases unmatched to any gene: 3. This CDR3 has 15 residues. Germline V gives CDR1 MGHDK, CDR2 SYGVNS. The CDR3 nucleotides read TGTGCCAGCAGTGAAGGGACTAGCCGTTACAATGAGCAGTTCTTC. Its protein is CASSEGTSRYNEQFF.

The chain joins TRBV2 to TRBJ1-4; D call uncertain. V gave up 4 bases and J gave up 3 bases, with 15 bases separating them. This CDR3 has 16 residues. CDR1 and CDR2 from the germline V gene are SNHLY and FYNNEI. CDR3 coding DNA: TGTGCCAGCAGTGCGGAAAGCTTTGGGGCTAATGAAAAACTGTTTTTT. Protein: CASSAESFGANEKLFF.

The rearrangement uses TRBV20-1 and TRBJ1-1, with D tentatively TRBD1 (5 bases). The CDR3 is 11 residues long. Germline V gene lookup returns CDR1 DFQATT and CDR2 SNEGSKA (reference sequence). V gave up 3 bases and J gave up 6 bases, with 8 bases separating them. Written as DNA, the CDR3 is TGCAGTGCTAGCAGGGACTCTGAAGCTTTCTTT. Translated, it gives CSASRDSEAFF.

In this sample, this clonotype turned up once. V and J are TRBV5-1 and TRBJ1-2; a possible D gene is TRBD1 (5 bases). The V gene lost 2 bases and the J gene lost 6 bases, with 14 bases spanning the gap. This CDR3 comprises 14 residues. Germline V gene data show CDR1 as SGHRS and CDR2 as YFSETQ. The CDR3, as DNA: TGCGCCAGCAGCTTTGACAGACTGCTCGATGGCTACACCTTC. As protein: CASSFDRLLDGYTF.

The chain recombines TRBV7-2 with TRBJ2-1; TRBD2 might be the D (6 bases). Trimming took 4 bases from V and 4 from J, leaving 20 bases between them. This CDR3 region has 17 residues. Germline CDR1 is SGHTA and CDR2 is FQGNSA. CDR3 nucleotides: TGTGCCAGCAGCTCGCTACCCACCGGGACTGCATACAATGAGCAGTTCTTC. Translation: CASSSLPTGTAYNEQFF.

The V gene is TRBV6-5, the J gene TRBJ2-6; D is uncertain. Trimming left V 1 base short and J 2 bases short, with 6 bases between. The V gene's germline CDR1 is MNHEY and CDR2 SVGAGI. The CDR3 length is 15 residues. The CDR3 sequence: CASSYLEAGANVLTF. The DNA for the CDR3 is TGTGCCAGCAGTTACTTGGAAGCTGGGGCCAACGTCCTGACTTTC.

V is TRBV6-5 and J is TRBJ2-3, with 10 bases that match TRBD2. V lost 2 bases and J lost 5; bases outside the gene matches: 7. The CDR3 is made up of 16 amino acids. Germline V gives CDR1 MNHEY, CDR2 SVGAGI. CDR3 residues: CASSYRAGGRKDTQYF. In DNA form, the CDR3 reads TGTGCCAGCAGTTACAGAGCGGGGGGGCGAAAAGATACGCAGTATTTT.

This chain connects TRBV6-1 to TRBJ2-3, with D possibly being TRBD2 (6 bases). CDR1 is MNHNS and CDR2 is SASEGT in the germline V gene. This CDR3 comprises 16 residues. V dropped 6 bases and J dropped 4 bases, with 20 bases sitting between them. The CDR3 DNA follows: TGTGCCAGCAGACCACAGACGGGAGTGTACGCAGATACGCAGTATTTT. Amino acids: CASRPQTGVYADTQYF.

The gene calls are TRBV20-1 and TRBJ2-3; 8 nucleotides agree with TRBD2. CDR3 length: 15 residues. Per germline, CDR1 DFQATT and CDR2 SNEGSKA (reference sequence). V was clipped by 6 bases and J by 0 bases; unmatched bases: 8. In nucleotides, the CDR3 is TGCAGTGCCGGCCGGGGGGGTAAAAGCACAGATACGCAGTATTTT. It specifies CSAGRGGKSTDTQYF.

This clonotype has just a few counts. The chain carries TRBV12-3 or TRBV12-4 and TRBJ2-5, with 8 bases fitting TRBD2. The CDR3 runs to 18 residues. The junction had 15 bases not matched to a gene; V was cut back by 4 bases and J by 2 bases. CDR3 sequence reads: CASSSYRGGLLGQETQYF. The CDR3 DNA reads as TGTGCCAGCAGTTCCTATCGGGGGGGCCTTCTGGGACAAGAGACCCAGTACTTC.

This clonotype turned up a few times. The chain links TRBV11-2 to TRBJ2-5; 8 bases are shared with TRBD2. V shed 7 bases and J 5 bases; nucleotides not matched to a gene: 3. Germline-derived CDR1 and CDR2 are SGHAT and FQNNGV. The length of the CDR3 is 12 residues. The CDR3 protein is CASTGGRETQYF. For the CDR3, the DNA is TGTGCCAGCACGGGGGGGAGGGAGACCCAGTACTTC.

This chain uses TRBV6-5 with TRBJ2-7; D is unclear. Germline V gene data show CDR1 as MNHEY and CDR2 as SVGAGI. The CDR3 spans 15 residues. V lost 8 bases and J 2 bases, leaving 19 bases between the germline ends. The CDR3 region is CASGPGVSLTYEQYF. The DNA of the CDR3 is TGTGCCAGCGGACCTGGGGTCAGTTTAACCTACGAGCAGTACTTC.

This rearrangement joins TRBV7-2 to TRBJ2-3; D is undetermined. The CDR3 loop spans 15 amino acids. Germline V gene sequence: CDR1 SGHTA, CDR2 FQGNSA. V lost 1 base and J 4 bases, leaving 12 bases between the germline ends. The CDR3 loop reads CASSLGAHPADTQYF. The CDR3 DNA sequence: TGTGCCAGCAGCTTAGGGGCCCACCCAGCAGATACGCAGTATTTT.

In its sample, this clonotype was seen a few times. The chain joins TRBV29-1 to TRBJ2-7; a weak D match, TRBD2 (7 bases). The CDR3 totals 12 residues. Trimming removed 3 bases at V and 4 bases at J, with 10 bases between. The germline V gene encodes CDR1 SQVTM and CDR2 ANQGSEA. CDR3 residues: CSVEGGLYEQYF. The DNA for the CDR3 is TGCAGCGTTGAGGGGGGGCTTTACGAGCAGTACTTC.

CDR3 sequence: CASSLKPGTGPYEQYF. CDR3 bases: TGTGCCAGCAGCCTCAAACCCGGGACAGGACCCTACGAGCAGTACTTC. The chain recombines TRBV7-2 with TRBJ2-7; TRBD1 agrees at 8 bases. Unmatched junction bases numbered 11, after V lost 5 bases and J lost 2 bases. CDR3 size: 16 residues. CDR1 and CDR2 from the germline V gene are SGHTA and FQGNSA.

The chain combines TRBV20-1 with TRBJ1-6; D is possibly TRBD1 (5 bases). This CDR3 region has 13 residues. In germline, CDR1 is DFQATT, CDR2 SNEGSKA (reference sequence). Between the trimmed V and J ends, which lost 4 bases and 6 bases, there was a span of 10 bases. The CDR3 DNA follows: TGCAGTGCTAAGGGGTCGGGTAATTCACCCCTCCACTTT. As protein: CSAKGSGNSPLHF.

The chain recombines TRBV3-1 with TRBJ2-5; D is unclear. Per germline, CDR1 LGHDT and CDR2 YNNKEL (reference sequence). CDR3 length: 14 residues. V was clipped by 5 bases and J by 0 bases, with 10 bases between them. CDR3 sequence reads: CASSVHRDQETQYF. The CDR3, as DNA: TGTGCCAGCAGCGTACACCGGGACCAAGAGACCCAGTACTTC.

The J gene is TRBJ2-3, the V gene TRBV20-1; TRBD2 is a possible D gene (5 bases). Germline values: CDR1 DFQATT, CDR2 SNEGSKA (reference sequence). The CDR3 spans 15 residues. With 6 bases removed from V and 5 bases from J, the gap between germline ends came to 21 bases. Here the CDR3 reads CSAHPGVASRDTQYF. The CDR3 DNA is TGCAGTGCACACCCCGGGGTAGCGAGTAGAGATACGCAGTATTTT.

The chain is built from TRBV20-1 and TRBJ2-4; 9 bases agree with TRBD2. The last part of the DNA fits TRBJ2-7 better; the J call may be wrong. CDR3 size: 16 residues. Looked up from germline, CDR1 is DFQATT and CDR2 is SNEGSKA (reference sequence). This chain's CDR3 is CSARGAGGGRAYEQYF. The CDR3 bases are TGCAGTGCTAGAGGTGCCGGTGGCGGGAGGGCATACGAGCAGTACTTC.

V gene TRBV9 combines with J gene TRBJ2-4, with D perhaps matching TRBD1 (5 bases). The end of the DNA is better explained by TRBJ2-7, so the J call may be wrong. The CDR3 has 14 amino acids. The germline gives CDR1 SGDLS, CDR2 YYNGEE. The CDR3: CASSVGTPGYEQYF. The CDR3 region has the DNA TGTGCCAGCAGCGTAGGGACACCTGGTTACGAGCAGTACTTC.

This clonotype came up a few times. The CDR3, as DNA: TGTGCCAGCCCTCCATCGGGGTCAGGGTCCTACGAGCAGTACTTC. Translated: CASPPSGSGSYEQYF. The chain combines TRBV28 with TRBJ2-7, with D perhaps matching TRBD1 or TRBD2 (5 bases each). This CDR3 is 15 amino acids long. The V end was cut by 8 bases, the J end by 1 base, with 18 bases between. The germline CDR1 and CDR2 sequences are MDHEN and SYDVKM.

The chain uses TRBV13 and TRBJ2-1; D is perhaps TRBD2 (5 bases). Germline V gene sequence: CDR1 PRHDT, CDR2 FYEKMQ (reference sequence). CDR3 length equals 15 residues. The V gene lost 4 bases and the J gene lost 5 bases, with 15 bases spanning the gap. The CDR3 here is CASSSGPGRDNEQFF. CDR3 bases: TGTGCCAGCAGCTCCGGACCCGGGCGGGACAATGAGCAGTTCTTC.

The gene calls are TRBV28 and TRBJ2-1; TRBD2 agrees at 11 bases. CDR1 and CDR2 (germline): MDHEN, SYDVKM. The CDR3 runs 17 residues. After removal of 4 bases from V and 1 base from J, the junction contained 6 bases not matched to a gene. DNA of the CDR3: TGTGCCAGCAGTTCCGGGACTAGCGGCCGATCCTACAATGAGCAGTTCTTC. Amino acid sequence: CASSSGTSGRSYNEQFF.

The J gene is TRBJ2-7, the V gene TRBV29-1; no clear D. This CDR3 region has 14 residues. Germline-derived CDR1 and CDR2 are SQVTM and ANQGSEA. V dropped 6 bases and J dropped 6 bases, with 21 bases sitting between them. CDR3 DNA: TGCAGCGTGGGGTTTGGCCTTATGGGCTCCGAGCAGTACTTC. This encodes CSVGFGLMGSEQYF.

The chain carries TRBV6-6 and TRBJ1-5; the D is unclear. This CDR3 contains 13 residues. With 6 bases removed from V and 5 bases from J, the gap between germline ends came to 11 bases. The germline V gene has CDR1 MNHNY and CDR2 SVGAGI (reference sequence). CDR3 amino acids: CASRDRTDQPQHF. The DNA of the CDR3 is TGTGCCAGCAGGGATAGAACTGATCAGCCCCAGCATTTT.

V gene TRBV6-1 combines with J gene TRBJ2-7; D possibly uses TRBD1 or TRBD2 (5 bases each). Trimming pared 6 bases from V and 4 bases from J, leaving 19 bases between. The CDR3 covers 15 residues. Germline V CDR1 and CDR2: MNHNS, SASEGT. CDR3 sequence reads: CASSSTTGRRYEQYF. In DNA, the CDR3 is TGTGCCAGCAGCTCGACCACGGGACGCCGATACGAGCAGTACTTC.